Presented here are 2 T cell receptor beta chains from one specimen sequenced in a study of blood T cell repertoires in COVID-19 (dated by TCRdb to the early 2020s). Library preparation was by the immunoSEQ multiplex PCR assay. The immuneACCESS repertoire file appears here via TCRdb, limited to in-frame rearrangements. These files lack a portion of the clones; in checked studies, under half of the deficit traces to unresolved V genes, and the cause of the others is not known. The sample contains some 130,000 clones, approximately 90% of them found a single time. The top ten hold more than 15% of the sample. The material sequenced was peripheral blood. These TCRs come from a man between 45 and 60 years old with active or convalescent COVID-19.

This clone has a single count. The chain uses TRBV2 and TRBJ1-4; D ambiguous. The CDR3 is made up of 13 amino acids. Trimming pared 6 bases from V and 5 bases from J, leaving 10 bases between. Germline V CDR1 and CDR2: SNHLY, FYNNEI. CDR3 bases: TGTGCCAGCAGGTCGGTTCCAAATGAAAAACTGTTTTTT. It yields the protein CASRSVPNEKLFF. Combining the CDR3 with reference TRBV2 and TRBJ1-4 gives the whole variable domain EPEVTQTPSHQVTQMGQEVILRCVPISNHLYFYWYRQILGQKVEFLVSFYNNEISEKSEIFDDQFSVERPDGSNFTLKIRSTKLEDSAMYFCASRSVPNEKLFFGSGTQLSVL.

The table lists this clone with a few counts. The chain carries TRBV14 and TRBJ2-7; the match to TRBD1 covers 8 bases. The J segment lost 5 bases and the V segment lost 6 bases, leaving 9 bases of the junction unmatched. The CDR3 covers 14 residues. Germline-derived CDR1 and CDR2 are SGHDN and FVKESK. The CDR3 DNA reads TGTGCCAGCAGTTACCGGACAGGGAGCCACGAGCAGTACTTC. Translating gives CASSYRTGSHEQYF.